This T cell receptor (beta chain) is drawn from a study of blood T cell repertoires in COVID-19. Study overall: Material from acute and convalescent COVID-19 was sourced from the United States, Italy and Spain. From T cells, B-cell-depleted T cells, or PBMCs came the material, which was cDNA or gDNA.

Per the original data handling: How many nucleated cells were present was estimated from reference gene primer amplification. Measured with immunoSEQ multiplex PCR; TCRdb has only the in-frame clones, and not every one. The V and J calls and clone size were taken over from that table, and D and trimming were inferred from the DNA. Found here are 75,000 to 90,000 clones, about 90% of them singletons; the top ten hold under 8.5%. The germline V gene encodes CDR1 ENHRY and CDR2 SYGVKD. The V and J ends lost 6 bases and 5 bases respectively, with 13 bases between them. The CDR3 length is 14 residues. The sequenced sample consisted of peripheral blood. The chain employs TRBV10-3 and TRBJ2-2; D possibly corresponds to TRBD1 (6 bases). The receptor was isolated from a man aged 18 to 29 with COVID-19, enrolled during active disease. The CDR3 protein is CAIRSGTPTGELFF. The CDR3 DNA follows: TGTGCCATCAGATCCGGGACACCGACCGGGGAGCTGTTTTTT.